These 16 T cell receptor beta chains share one sample of origin, sequenced in a study of technical replicates of blood from a few donors. Sequenced by immunoSEQ multiplex PCR; TCRdb stores in-frame clones only, minus some. The table has about 75,000 clones, 95% to 97% seen once. Sequenced sample: T cells isolated from PBMCs. The source of these receptors is a human donor in good health.

The chain uses TRBV5-6 and TRBJ2-3, with D hard to call. CDR3 length: 14 amino acids. Germline assignment: CDR1 SGHDT and CDR2 YYEEEE. V lost 0 bases and J lost 2, with 7 bases in between. CDR3 DNA sequence: TGTGCCAGCAGCTTGGGATCTACCACAGATACGCAGTATTTT. It encodes CASSLGSTTDTQYF.

The gene calls are TRBV5-1 and TRBJ2-3; D is ambiguous. V lost 2 bases to trimming and J lost 1 base, with 8 bases between them. Germline CDR1 and CDR2: SGHRS and YFSETQ. CDR3 length equals 14 residues. The CDR3 DNA is TGCGCCAGCAGCTTCCGCGCCCGCACAGATACGCAGTATTTT. Protein sequence: CASSFRARTDTQYF. Complete variable domain (other parts from reference TRBV5-1 and TRBJ2-3): KAGVTQTPRYLIKTRGQQVTLSCSPISGHRSVSWYQQTPGQGLQFLFEYFSETQRNKGNFPGRFSGRQFSNSRSEMNVSTLELGDSALYLCASSFRARTDTQYFGPGTRLTVL.

There are a few counts of this clone. This chain uses TRBV9 with TRBJ1-1; D possibly corresponds to TRBD1 (6 bases). Trimming pared 0 bases from V and 0 bases from J, leaving 12 bases between. CDR1 is SGDLS, CDR2 YYNGEE, per germline. The CDR3 covers 16 residues. As DNA, the CDR3 is TGTGCCAGCAGCGTAGCTGAGCAGGGGCTGAACACTGAAGCTTTCTTT. Its translation: CASSVAEQGLNTEAFF.

The chain carries TRBV7-6 and TRBJ2-7; D perhaps matches TRBD2 (5 bases). The CDR3 consists of 14 residues. Germline V gene sequence: CDR1 SGHVS, CDR2 FNYEAQ. The V end was cut by 3 bases, the J end by 2 bases, with 11 bases between. In DNA, the CDR3 is TGTGCCAGCAGCTTGGAGCGGCTGACCTACGAGCAGTACTTC. Translated, it gives CASSLERLTYEQYF.

This chain joins TRBV6-5 and TRBJ2-1, with 8 positions matching TRBD2. There are 16 residues in the CDR3. With 4 bases clipped from V and 0 bases from J, the junction kept 5 bases outside the gene matches. CDR1 and CDR2 (germline): MNHEY, SVGAGI. The CDR3 is CASSLLAVSSYNEQFF. CDR3 coding DNA: TGTGCCAGCAGTTTACTAGCGGTGAGCTCCTACAATGAGCAGTTCTTC.

The count of this clone is one. The chain couples TRBV29-1 to TRBJ2-1; TRBD1 might be the D (6 bases). The germline CDR1 and CDR2 sequences are SQVTM and ANQGSEA. CDR3 length equals 11 residues. Trimming removed 7 bases from V and 10 bases from J, with 14 bases in between. CDR3 sequence: CSATGRSEQFF. CDR3 in DNA: TGCAGCGCCACAGGGCGGTCGGAGCAGTTCTTC.

This chain uses TRBV4-1 with TRBJ2-7; 8 bases are a match to TRBD1. Trimming took 4 bases from V and 3 from J; bases not matched to a gene: 5. This CDR3 has 14 amino acids. CDR1 and CDR2 from the germline V gene are MGHRA and YSYEKL. This chain's CDR3 is CASSPGQGNYEQYF. The CDR3 region has the DNA TGCGCCAGCAGCCCCGGACAGGGAAACTACGAGCAGTACTTC.

V usage is TRBV6-6 and J usage is TRBJ2-3; TRBD1 might be the D (5 bases). The V gene's germline CDR1 is MNHNY and CDR2 SVGAGI (reference sequence). V lost 1 base, J lost 3 bases, and 8 bases lay in between. The CDR3 has 14 amino acids. The CDR3 protein is CASSYWTKTDTQYF. CDR3 coding DNA: TGTGCCAGCAGTTACTGGACAAAAACAGATACGCAGTATTTT.

The chain is built from TRBV19 and TRBJ1-4; maybe TRBD1 (6 bases). The CDR3 runs to 15 residues. V gave up 3 bases and J gave up 8 bases, with 16 bases separating them. CDR1 is LNHDA, CDR2 SQIVND, per germline (reference sequence). For the CDR3, the DNA is TGTGCCAGTAGTATGAGGGGGGGCGGAGAGGAAAAACTGTTTTTT. Translating it yields CASSMRGGGEEKLFF.

The chain links TRBV25-1 to TRBJ1-2; a weak D match, TRBD1 (5 bases). V dropped 6 bases and J dropped 0 bases, with 23 bases sitting between them. The length of the CDR3 is 18 residues. Germline CDR1 is MGHDK and CDR2 is SYGVNS. CDR3 DNA: TGTGCCAGCAGAGGGGTCGAGGCAGGAAAGGAAACTAACTATGGCTACACCTTC. It is translated as CASRGVEAGKETNYGYTF.

The chain recombines TRBV7-8 with TRBJ2-5; 7 nucleotides match TRBD2. V was pared by 5 bases and J by 7 bases, with 7 bases of the junction left unmatched. This CDR3 comprises 13 residues. CDR1 SGHVS and CDR2 FQNEAQ come from the germline V gene. CDR3 sequence reads: CASSHEGGGTQYF. The CDR3, as DNA: TGTGCCAGCAGCCACGAGGGCGGGGGGACCCAGTACTTC.

The rearrangement links TRBV19 to TRBJ1-1, with 10 nucleotides matching TRBD1. The trim removed 5 bases at V and 5 bases at J, leaving 2 bases unmatched. Per germline, CDR1 LNHDA and CDR2 SQIVND (reference sequence). The CDR3 extends over 13 amino acids. CDR3 in DNA: TGTGCCAGTAGTGGGACAGGGGCGACTGAAGCTTTCTTT. It codes for CASSGTGATEAFF. Supplemented by reference TRBV19 and TRBJ1-1, the full variable domain reads DGGITQSPKYLFRKEGQNVTLSCEQNLNHDAMYWYRQDPGQGLRLIYYSQIVNDFQKGDIAEGYSVSREKKESFPLTVTSAQKNPTAFYLCASSGTGATEAFFGQGTRLTVV.

As DNA, the CDR3 is TGTGCCAGCAGCTCATATGGGACTATCGCGCAGTACTTC. It translates to CASSSYGTIAQYF. The rearrangement links TRBV7-6 to TRBJ2-7; 7 bases agree with TRBD2. This CDR3 has 13 residues. CDR1 is SGHVS and CDR2 is FNYEAQ in the germline V gene. J was trimmed by 9 bases and V by 4 bases; bases with no gene match: 9. Variable domain in full (rest from reference TRBV7-6 and TRBJ2-7): GAGVSQSPRYKVTKRGQDVALRCDPISGHVSLYWYRQALGQGPEFLTYFNYEAQQDKSGLPNDRFSAERPEGSISTLTIQRTEQRDSAMYRCASSSYGTIAQYFGPGTRLTVT.

The gene calls are TRBV11-2 and TRBJ2-2, with D perhaps matching TRBD1 (5 bases). The germline gives CDR1 SGHAT, CDR2 FQNNGV. V lost 4 bases, J lost 2 bases, and 11 bases lay in between. The CDR3 length is 15 residues. In nucleotides, the CDR3 is TGTGCCAGCAGCTCTGACAGATTTAACACCGGGGAGCTGTTTTTT. It translates to CASSSDRFNTGELFF.

The V gene is TRBV11-3, the J gene TRBJ2-1, with 8 bases identical to TRBD2. Germline V CDR1 and CDR2: SGHNT, YENEEA. The CDR3 extends over 15 amino acids. The V segment lost 2 bases and the J segment 0 bases; nucleotides outside the gene matches: 0. CDR3 bases: TGTGCCAGCAGCTTAAGCGGGAGCTCCTACAATGAGCAGTTCTTC. Its translation is CASSLSGSSYNEQFF.

V gene TRBV5-4 combines with J gene TRBJ2-1; TRBD2 might be the D (6 bases). Germline CDR1 SGHNT, CDR2 YYREEE (reference sequence). Trimming stripped 3 bases from V and 5 bases from J, with 15 bases between. The CDR3 has 15 residues. CDR3 coding DNA: TGTGCCAGCAGCTCCTCGGGACTCCGCCACAATGAGCAGTTCTTC. Protein product: CASSSSGLRHNEQFF.